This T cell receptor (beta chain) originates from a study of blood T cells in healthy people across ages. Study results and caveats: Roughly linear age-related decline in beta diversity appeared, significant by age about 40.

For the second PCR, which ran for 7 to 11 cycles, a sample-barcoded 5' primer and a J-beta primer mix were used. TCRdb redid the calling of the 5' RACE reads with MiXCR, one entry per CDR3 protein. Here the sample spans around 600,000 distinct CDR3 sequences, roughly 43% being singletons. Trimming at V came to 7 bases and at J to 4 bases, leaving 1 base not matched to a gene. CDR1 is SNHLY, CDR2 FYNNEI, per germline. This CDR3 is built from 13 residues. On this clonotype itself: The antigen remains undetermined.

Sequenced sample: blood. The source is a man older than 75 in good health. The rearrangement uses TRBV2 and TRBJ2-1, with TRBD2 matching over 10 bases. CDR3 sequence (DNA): TGTGCCAGCATGGGACTAGCGTACAATGAGCAGTTCTTC. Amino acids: CASMGLAYNEQFF.